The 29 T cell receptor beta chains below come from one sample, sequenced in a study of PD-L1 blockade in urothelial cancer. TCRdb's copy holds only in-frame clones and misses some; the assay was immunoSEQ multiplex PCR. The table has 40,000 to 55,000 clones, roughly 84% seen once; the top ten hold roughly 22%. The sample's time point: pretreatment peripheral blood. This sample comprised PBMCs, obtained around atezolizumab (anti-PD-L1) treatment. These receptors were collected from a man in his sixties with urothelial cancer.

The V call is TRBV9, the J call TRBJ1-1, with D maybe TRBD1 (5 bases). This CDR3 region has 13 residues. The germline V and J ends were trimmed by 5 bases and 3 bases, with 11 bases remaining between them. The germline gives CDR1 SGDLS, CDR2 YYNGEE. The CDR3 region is CASSGRAYTEAFF. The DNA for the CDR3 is TGTGCCAGCAGTGGCAGGGCTTACACTGAAGCTTTCTTT.

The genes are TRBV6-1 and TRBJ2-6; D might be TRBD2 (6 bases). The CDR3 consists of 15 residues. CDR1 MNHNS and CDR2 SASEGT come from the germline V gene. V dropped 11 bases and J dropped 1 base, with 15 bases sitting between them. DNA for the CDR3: TGTGCCCAGCAGGCGGGGTTATCTGGGGCCAACGTCCTGACTTTC. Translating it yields CAQQAGLSGANVLTF.

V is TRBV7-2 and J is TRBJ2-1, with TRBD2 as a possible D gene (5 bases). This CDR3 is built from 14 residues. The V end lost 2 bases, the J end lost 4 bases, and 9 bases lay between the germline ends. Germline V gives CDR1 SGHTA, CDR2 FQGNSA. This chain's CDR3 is CASSLPSRYNEQFF. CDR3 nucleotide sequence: TGTGCCAGCAGCTTACCTAGCAGATACAATGAGCAGTTCTTC.

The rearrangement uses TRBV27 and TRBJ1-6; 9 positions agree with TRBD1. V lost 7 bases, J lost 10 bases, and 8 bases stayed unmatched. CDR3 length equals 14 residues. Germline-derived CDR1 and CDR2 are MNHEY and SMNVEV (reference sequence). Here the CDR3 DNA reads TGTGCCAGCACCAATACAGGGGGCGGATCACCCCTCCACTTT. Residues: CASTNTGGGSPLHF.

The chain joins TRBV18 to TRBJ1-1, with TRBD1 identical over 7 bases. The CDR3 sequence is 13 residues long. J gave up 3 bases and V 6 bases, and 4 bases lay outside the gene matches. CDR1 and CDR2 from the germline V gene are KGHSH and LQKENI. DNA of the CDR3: TGTGCCAGCTCCCTTGGGACAGACACTGAAGCTTTCTTT. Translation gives CASSLGTDTEAFF.

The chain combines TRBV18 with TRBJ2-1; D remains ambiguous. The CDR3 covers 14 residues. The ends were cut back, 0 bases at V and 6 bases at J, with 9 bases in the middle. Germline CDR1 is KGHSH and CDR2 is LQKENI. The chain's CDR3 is CASSPPSLSNEQFF. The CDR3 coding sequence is TGTGCCAGCTCACCACCGTCCCTTTCCAATGAGCAGTTCTTC.

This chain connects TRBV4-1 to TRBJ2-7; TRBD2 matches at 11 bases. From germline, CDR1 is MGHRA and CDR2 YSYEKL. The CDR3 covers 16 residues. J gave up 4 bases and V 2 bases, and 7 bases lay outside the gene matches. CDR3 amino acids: CASSQFPGLAEYEQYF. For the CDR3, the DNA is TGCGCCAGCAGCCAATTCCCGGGACTAGCGGAATACGAGCAGTACTTC.

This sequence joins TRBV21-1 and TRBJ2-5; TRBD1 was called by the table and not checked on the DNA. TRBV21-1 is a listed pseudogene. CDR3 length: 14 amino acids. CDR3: CASSPGRGKETQYF. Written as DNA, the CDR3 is TGTGCCAGCAGCCCCGGCAGGGGAAAGGAGACCCAGTACTTC.

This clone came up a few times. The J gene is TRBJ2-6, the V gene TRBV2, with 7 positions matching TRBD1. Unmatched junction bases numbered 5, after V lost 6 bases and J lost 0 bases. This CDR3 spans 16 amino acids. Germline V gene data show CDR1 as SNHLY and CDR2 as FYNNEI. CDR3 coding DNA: TGTGCCAGCAGGGGGACAGTACTCTCTGGGGCCAACGTCCTGACTTTC. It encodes CASRGTVLSGANVLTF.

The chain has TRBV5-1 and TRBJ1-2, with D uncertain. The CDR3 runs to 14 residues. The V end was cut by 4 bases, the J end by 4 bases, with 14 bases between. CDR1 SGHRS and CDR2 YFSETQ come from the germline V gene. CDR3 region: CASSPGRGVYGYTF. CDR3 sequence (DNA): TGCGCCAGCAGCCCCGGTCGGGGTGTCTATGGCTACACCTTC.

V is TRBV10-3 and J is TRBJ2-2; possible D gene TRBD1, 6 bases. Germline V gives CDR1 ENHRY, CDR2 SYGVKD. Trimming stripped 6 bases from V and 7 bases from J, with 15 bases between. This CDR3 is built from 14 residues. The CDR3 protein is CAIRPTTTGGELFF. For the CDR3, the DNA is TGTGCCATCAGACCGACTACGACAGGCGGGGAGCTGTTTTTT.

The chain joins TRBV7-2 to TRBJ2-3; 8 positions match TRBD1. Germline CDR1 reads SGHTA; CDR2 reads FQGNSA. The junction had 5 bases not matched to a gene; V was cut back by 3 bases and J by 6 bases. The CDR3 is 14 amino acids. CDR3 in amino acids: CASSLDRVRDTQYF. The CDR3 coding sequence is TGTGCCAGCAGCTTGGACAGGGTTAGGGATACGCAGTATTTT.

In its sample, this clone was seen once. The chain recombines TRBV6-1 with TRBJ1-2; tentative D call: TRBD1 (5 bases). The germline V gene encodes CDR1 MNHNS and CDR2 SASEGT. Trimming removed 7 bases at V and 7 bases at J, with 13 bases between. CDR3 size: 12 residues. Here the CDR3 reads CASKNDGGGYTF. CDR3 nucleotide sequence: TGTGCCAGCAAAAACGACGGGGGTGGCTACACCTTC.

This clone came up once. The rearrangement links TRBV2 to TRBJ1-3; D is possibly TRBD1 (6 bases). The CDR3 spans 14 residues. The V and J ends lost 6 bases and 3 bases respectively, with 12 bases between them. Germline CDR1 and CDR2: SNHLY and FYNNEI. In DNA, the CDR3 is TGTGCCAGCAGACGGACAGAAAGTGGAAACACCATATATTTT. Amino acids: CASRRTESGNTIYF.

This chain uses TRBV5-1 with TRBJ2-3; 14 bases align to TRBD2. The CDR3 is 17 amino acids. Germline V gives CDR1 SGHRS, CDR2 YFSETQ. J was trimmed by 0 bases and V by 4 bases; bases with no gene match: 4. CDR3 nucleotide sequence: TGCGCCAGCAGCCCCGGGACTAGCGGGGGCAGCACAGATACGCAGTATTTT. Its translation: CASSPGTSGGSTDTQYF.

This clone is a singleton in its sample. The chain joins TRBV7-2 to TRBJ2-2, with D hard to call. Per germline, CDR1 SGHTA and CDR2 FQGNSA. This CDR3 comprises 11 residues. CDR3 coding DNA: TGTGTATCTGGGTCGGGCGGGGAGCTGTTTTTT. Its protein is CVSGSGGELFF.

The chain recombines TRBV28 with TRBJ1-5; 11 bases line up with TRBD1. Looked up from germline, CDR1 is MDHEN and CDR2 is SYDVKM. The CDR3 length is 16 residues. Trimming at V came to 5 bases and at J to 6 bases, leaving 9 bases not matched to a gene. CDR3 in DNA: TGTGCCAGCAGTCCGGACAGGGGGCAATCTAGTCAGCCCCAGCATTTT. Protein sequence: CASSPDRGQSSQPQHF. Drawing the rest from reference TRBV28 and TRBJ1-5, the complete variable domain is DVKVTQSSRYLVKRTGEKVFLECVQDMDHENMFWYRQDPGLGLRLIYFSYDVKMKEKGDIPEGYSVSREKKERFSLILESASTNQTSMYLCASSPDRGQSSQPQHFGDGTRLSIL.

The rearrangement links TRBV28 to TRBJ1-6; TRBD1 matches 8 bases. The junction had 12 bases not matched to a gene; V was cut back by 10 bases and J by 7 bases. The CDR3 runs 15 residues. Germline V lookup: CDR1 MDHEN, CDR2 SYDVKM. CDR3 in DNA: TGTGCCACGCTATACACAGGGGGACGGAATTCACCCCTCCACTTT. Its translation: CATLYTGGRNSPLHF.

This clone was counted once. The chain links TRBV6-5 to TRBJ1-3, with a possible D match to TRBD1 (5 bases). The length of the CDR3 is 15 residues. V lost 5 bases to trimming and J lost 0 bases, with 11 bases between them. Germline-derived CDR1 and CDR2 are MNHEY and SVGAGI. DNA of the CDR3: TGTGCCAGCAGTACGGGGGTTTTCTCTGGAAACACCATATATTTT. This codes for CASSTGVFSGNTIYF.

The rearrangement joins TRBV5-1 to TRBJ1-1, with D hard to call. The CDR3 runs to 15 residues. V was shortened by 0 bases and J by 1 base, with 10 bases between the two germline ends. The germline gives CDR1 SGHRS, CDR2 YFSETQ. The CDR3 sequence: CASSLDGGRNTEAFF. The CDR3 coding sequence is TGCGCCAGCAGCTTGGATGGCGGGAGGAACACTGAAGCTTTCTTT.

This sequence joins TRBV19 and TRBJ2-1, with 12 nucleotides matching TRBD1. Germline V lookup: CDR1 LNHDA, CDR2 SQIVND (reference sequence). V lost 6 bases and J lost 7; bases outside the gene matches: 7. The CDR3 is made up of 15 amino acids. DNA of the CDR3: TGTGCCAGTAGGCGGGGACAGGGGGCAGTTAATGAGCAGTTCTTC. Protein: CASRRGQGAVNEQFF.

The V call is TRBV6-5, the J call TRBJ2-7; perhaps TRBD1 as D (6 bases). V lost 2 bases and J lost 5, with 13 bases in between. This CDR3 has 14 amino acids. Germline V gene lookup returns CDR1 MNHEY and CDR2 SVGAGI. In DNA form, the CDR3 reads TGTGCCAGCAGTTACCGGACAGTCGCCCACGAGCAGTACTTC. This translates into CASSYRTVAHEQYF.

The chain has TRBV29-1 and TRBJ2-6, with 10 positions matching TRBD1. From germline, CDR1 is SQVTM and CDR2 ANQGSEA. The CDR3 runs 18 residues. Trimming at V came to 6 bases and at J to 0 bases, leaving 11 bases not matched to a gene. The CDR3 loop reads CSVDGGTGALSGANVLTF. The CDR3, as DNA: TGCAGCGTCGACGGGGGGACAGGGGCTCTCTCTGGGGCCAACGTCCTGACTTTC.

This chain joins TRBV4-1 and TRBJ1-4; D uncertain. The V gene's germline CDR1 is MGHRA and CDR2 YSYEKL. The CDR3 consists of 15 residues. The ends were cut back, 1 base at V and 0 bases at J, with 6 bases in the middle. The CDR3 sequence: CASSQGLATNEKLFF. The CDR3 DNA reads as TGCGCCAGCAGCCAAGGTCTAGCAACTAATGAAAAACTGTTTTTT.

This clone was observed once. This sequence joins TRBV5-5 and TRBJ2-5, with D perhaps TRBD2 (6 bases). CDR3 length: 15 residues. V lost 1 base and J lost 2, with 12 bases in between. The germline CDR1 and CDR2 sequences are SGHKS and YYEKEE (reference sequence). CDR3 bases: TGTGCCAGCAGCTTGTATGGGGGGAGTCAAGAGACCCAGTACTTC. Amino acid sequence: CASSLYGGSQETQYF.

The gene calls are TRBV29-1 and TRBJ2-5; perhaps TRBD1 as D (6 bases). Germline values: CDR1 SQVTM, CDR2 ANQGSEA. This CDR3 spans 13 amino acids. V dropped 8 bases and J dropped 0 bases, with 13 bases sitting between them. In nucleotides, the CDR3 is TGCAGCTCTAAGGACAGTTACCAAGAGACCCAGTACTTC. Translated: CSSKDSYQETQYF.

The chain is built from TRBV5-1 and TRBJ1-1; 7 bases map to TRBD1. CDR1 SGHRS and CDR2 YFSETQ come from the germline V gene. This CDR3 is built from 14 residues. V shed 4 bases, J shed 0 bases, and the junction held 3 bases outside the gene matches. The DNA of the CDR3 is TGCGCCAGCAGCCCACAGGGGATGAACACTGAAGCTTTCTTT. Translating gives CASSPQGMNTEAFF. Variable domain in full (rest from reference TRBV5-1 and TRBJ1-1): KAGVTQTPRYLIKTRGQQVTLSCSPISGHRSVSWYQQTPGQGLQFLFEYFSETQRNKGNFPGRFSGRQFSNSRSEMNVSTLELGDSALYLCASSPQGMNTEAFFGQGTRLTVV.

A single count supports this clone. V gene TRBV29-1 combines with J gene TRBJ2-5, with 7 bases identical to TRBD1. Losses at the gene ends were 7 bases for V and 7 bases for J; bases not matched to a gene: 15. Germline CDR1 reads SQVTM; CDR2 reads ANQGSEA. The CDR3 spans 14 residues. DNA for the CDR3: TGCAGCGCACACAGGGGCCTGGGGCTAGGGACCCAGTACTTC. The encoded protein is CSAHRGLGLGTQYF.

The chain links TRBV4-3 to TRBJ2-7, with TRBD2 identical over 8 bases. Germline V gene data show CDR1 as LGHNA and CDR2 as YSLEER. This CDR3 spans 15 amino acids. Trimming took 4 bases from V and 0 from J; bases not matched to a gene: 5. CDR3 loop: CASSRGGGSSYEQYF. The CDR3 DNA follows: TGCGCCAGCAGCCGGGGCGGGGGGAGCTCCTACGAGCAGTACTTC.